This T cell receptor (beta chain) appears in the sequencing data of a study of vaccination and CD4 T cells after COVID-19. As for the study in general: At a median approximately 97 days (range 35 to 161) after diagnosis, post-COVID samples were drawn. Post-vaccine sampling followed dose two by a median about 69 days (range 14 to 241).

CDR1 is SEHNR and CDR2 is FQNEAQ in the germline V gene (reference sequence). Between the trimmed V and J ends, which lost 6 bases and 5 bases, there was a span of 17 bases. The CDR3 has 15 residues. Noted treatment: approximately nine-day PBMC culture with coronavirus spike peptide pools or control peptides (ViraFEST assay). The unexposed donor gave CD4+ T cells before the COVID-19 pandemic (2011-2018). Culture of 1.9 million or so PBMCs per well took place with about 9 IU/ml IL-2 and 10 ug/ml peptide pools. The study sequenced cultured CD4+ T cell DNA using the Oncomine TCR Beta short-read assay. Each CDR3 protein is one row after TCRdb ran MiXCR on the PCR reads. The table has around 3,000 distinct CDR3 sequences, about 29% seen once. This clonotype is deemed medium-sized. What it binds is not known.

The receptor was derived from a human donor in good health. This chain links TRBV7-9 with TRBJ1-5; unclear D gene. Sample: CD4+ T cells from blood, cultured in vitro. CDR3 residues: CASSPTDAGDQPQHF. CDR3 DNA sequence: TGTGCCAGCAGTCCAACGGATGCCGGGGATCAGCCCCAGCATTTT. The variable domain in full, with the rest retrieved from reference TRBV7-9 and TRBJ1-5, is DTGVSQNPRHKITKRGQNVTFRCDPISEHNRLYWYRQTLGQGPEFLTYFQNEAQLEKSRLLSDRFSAERPKGSFSTLEIQRTEQGDSAMYLCASSPTDAGDQPQHFGDGTRLSIL.